This T cell receptor beta chain was identified in a study of T cell changes during pregnancy in multiple sclerosis. The CDR3 contains 12 residues. V was cut by 7 bases and J by 7 bases, with 14 bases left in between. CDR1 SGDLS and CDR2 YYNGEE come from the germline V gene. Libraries were prepared by immunoSEQ multiplex PCR; TCRdb keeps only in-frame clonotypes and omits some of them. Of 32,000 or so clones detected, roughly 87% appear once; the ten largest clones hold over 9.5%. The chain recombines TRBV9 with TRBJ1-2; a possible D gene is TRBD1 (6 bases). The receptor was derived from a female donor with multiple sclerosis, enrolled in a pregnancy study. The specimen comprised CD8+ T cells from peripheral blood mononuclear cells, sampled in the second trimester of pregnancy. CDR3 loop: CASGTGNRGYTF. The CDR3 nucleotides read TGTGCCAGCGGCACAGGGAATCGTGGCTACACCTTC.